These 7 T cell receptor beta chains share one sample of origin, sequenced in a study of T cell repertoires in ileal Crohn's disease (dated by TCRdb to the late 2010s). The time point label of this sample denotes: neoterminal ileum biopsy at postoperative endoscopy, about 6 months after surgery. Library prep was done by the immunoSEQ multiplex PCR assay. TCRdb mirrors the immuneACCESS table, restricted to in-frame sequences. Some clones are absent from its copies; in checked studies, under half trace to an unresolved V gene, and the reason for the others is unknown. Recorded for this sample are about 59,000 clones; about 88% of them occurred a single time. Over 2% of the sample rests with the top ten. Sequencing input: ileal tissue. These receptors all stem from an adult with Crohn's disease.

CDR3 nucleotides: TGTGCCAGCATTAGTGCGGTGGGCAGGACAAAAGCTTTCTTT. This encodes CASISAVGRTKAFF. The rearrangement joins TRBV6-5 to TRBJ1-1, with a possible D match to TRBD1 (5 bases). V shed 7 bases and J shed 9 bases, with 21 bases lying between them. This CDR3 comprises 14 residues. Germline lookup yields CDR1 MNHEY and CDR2 SVGAGI.

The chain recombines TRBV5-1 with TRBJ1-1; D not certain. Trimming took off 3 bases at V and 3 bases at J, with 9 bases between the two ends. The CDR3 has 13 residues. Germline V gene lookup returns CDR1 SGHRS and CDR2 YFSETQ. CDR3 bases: TGCGCCAGCAGCTCTGACTTGGACACTGAAGCTTTCTTT. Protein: CASSSDLDTEAFF. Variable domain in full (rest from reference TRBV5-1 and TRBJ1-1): KAGVTQTPRYLIKTRGQQVTLSCSPISGHRSVSWYQQTPGQGLQFLFEYFSETQRNKGNFPGRFSGRQFSNSRSEMNVSTLELGDSALYLCASSSDLDTEAFFGQGTRLTVV.

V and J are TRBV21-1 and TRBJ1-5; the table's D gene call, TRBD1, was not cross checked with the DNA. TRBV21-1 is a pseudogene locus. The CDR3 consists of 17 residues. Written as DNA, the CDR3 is TGTGCCAGCAGTGTGGGGACAAAGGTGAGTAGCAATCAGCCCCAGCATTTT. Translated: CASSVGTKVSSNQPQHF.

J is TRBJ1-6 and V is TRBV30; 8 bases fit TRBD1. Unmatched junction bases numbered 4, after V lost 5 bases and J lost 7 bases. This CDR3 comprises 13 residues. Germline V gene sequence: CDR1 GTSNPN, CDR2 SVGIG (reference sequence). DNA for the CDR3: TGTGCCTGGGCCCGGACAGGGAATTCACCCCTCCACTTT. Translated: CAWARTGNSPLHF.

The CDR3 bases are TGTGCCAGCAGTTTGCCGGATCAGCCCCAGCATTTT. Amino acid sequence: CASSLPDQPQHF. The chain recombines TRBV28 with TRBJ1-5; D is unresolved. Germline V gene sequence: CDR1 MDHEN, CDR2 SYDVKM. The ends were cut back, 3 bases at V and 5 bases at J, with 5 bases in the middle. CDR3 length equals 12 residues.

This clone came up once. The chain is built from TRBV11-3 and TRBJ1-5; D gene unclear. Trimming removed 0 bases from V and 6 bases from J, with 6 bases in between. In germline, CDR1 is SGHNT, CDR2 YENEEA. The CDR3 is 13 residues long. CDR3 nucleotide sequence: TGTGCCAGCAGCTTAGATAGCGTTCAGCCCCAGCATTTT. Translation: CASSLDSVQPQHF.

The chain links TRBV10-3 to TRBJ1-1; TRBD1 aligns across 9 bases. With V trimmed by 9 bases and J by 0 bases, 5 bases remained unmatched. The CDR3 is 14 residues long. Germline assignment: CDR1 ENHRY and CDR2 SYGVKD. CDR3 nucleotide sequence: TGTGCCATAGGGACAGGGACCATGAACACTGAAGCTTTCTTT. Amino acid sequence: CAIGTGTMNTEAFF.